These 18 T cell receptor beta chains share one sample of origin, sequenced in a study of metastatic and nonmetastatic thyroid tumors. TCRdb used MiXCR to call clones anew from the PCR reads. The sample shows about 20,000 clones, roughly 22% of them seen only once. No treatment had been given to any patient before thyroid surgery. The sample was tumor tissue. These receptors were obtained from a female donor with papillary thyroid cancer or a benign thyroid nodule (not recorded which). Some clones in this sample may be carry-over from other donors' samples.

This clone was picked up many times. The chain uses TRBV28 and TRBJ2-1; 8 bases match TRBD1. The CDR3 extends over 14 amino acids. CDR1 MDHEN and CDR2 SYDVKM come from the germline V gene. With V trimmed by 9 bases and J by 2 bases, 6 bases remained unmatched. Here the CDR3 DNA reads TGTGCCAGGTCCAGGGGGCGCGCCTACAATGAGCAGTTCTTC. Translating it yields CARSRGRAYNEQFF.

A word on this clone: Given a much more abundant clone one base away, this may be a read error. At the DNA level, this CDR3 is encoded by other sequences in the same sample as well. This sequence joins TRBV7-2 and TRBJ2-3; D is tentatively TRBD1 or TRBD2 (5 bases each). Trimming removed 4 bases at V and 6 bases at J, with 14 bases between. The CDR3 has 14 residues. The germline V gene encodes CDR1 SGHTA and CDR2 FQGNSA. CDR3 nucleotide sequence: TGTGCCAGCAGCTCGGGACGTATCACGGATACGCAGTATTTT. This sequence encodes CASSSGRITDTQYF.

This clone was found many times. V gene TRBV14 combines with J gene TRBJ2-1; 8 positions agree with TRBD2. Looked up from germline, CDR1 is SGHDN and CDR2 is FVKESK. The CDR3 is 16 amino acids. V dropped 0 bases and J dropped 6; count of bases not matched to a gene: 7. The CDR3 region is CASSQDWGTRSNEQFF. CDR3 nucleotide sequence: TGTGCCAGCAGCCAAGATTGGGGGACTAGATCCAATGAGCAGTTCTTC. Filled out from reference TRBV14 and TRBJ2-1, the complete variable domain reads EAGVTQFPSHSVIEKGQTVTLRCDPISGHDNLYWYRRVMGKEIKFLLHFVKESKQDESGMPNNRFLAERTGGTYSTLKVQPAELEDSGVYFCASSQDWGTRSNEQFFGPGTRLTVL.

This clone came up many times. This sequence joins TRBV27 and TRBJ2-1; D is possibly TRBD2 (5 bases). Trimming removed 2 bases at V and 9 bases at J, with 14 bases between. Germline V gene data show CDR1 as MNHEY and CDR2 as SMNVEV (reference sequence). There are 14 residues in the CDR3. The CDR3, as DNA: TGTGCCAGCAGTTTACGGGAAATATCAACTGAGCAGTTCTTC. This gives the protein CASSLREISTEQFF.

In its sample, this clone was seen many times. The rearrangement links TRBV6-1 to TRBJ2-7, with TRBD2 matching 8 bases. CDR3 length: 15 residues. CDR1 and CDR2 from the germline V gene are MNHNS and SASEGT. V lost 5 bases and J lost 3; bases outside the gene matches: 9. The DNA of the CDR3 is TGTGCCAGCAGTTTTCGGGCGGGAGGTTACTACGAGCAGTACTTC. The encoded protein is CASSFRAGGYYEQYF.

This clone was observed at least ten times. The gene calls are TRBV30 and TRBJ2-2; 9 bases are a match to TRBD2. V was clipped by 5 bases and J by 5 bases; unmatched bases: 0. CDR1 is GTSNPN and CDR2 is SVGIG in the germline V gene (reference sequence). The CDR3 spans 12 residues. The CDR3 loop is CAWAGGTGELFF. The CDR3 coding sequence is TGTGCCTGGGCGGGGGGGACCGGGGAGCTGTTTTTT.

This clone appeared a few times. The chain uses TRBV12-3 or TRBV12-4 and TRBJ2-2; 11 positions agree with TRBD2. V was clipped by 6 bases and J by 3 bases; unmatched bases: 0. This CDR3 region has 14 residues. Here the CDR3 reads CASRLAGDTGELFF. Here the CDR3 DNA reads TGTGCCAGCAGACTAGCGGGAGACACCGGGGAGCTGTTTTTT.

The chain recombines TRBV7-3 with TRBJ2-5, with D possibly being TRBD2 (6 bases). V lost 5 bases to trimming and J lost 0 bases, with 16 bases between them. This CDR3 has 16 residues. The germline gives CDR1 SGHTA, CDR2 FQGTGA. DNA for the CDR3: TGTGCCAGCAGCCTTACCGGAGGGGCGTACCAAGAGACCCAGTACTTC. Amino acid sequence: CASSLTGGAYQETQYF.

The rearrangement joins TRBV4-3 to TRBJ2-3, with 8 bases aligning to TRBD2. The germline gives CDR1 LGHNA, CDR2 YSLEER. The V and J ends lost 4 bases and 3 bases, in that order; junction bases with no gene match: 3. The CDR3 has 14 amino acids. The CDR3, as DNA: TGCGCCAGCAGCCTGGGCGGGGGGACAGATACGCAGTATTTT. It codes for CASSLGGGTDTQYF.

This clone has at least ten counts. CDR3 amino acids: CSVTRHNTGELFF. CDR3 in DNA: TGCAGCGTTACCAGGCATAACACCGGGGAGCTGTTTTTT. This chain links TRBV29-1 with TRBJ2-2; D not certain. The CDR3 spans 13 residues. Germline V gives CDR1 SQVTM, CDR2 ANQGSEA. Trimming stripped 5 bases from V and 2 bases from J, with 9 bases between.

This clone has ten or more counts. The V gene is TRBV2, the J gene TRBJ2-1, with D possibly being TRBD1 (6 bases). Germline CDR1 SNHLY, CDR2 FYNNEI. This CDR3 has 14 amino acids. V was cut by 4 bases and J by 8 bases, with 15 bases left in between. Here the CDR3 reads CASSGYRVGDEQFF. DNA for the CDR3: TGTGCCAGCAGTGGCTACAGGGTAGGCGATGAGCAGTTCTTC.

This clone was picked up many times. The chain links TRBV4-1 to TRBJ2-1, with D possibly matching TRBD1 (5 bases). The germline V gene encodes CDR1 MGHRA and CDR2 YSYEKL. The CDR3 extends over 14 amino acids. V lost 0 bases to trimming and J lost 6 bases, with 9 bases between them. The CDR3 reads CASSQDLRVNEQFF. CDR3 DNA sequence: TGCGCCAGCAGCCAAGATCTCAGGGTCAATGAGCAGTTCTTC.

This clone was seen many times. The chain carries TRBV29-1 and TRBJ2-1, with D perhaps TRBD1 or TRBD2 (5 bases each). Per germline, CDR1 SQVTM and CDR2 ANQGSEA. V dropped 1 base and J dropped 7 bases, with 14 bases sitting between them. The CDR3 sequence is 14 residues long. CDR3 DNA sequence: TGCAGCGTTGAAGTTGAGGCCTGGGGGAATGAGCAGTTCTTC. Its protein is CSVEVEAWGNEQFF.

On this clone: At one end the junction does not follow the germline gene, possibly because of a read error. Other DNA variants within this sample encode the same CDR3. The chain uses TRBV10-2 and TRBJ2-7, with D possibly TRBD1 on 7 matching bases. The CDR3 length is 13 residues. CDR1 and CDR2 (germline): WSHSY, SAAADI. The CDR3 spells CASSQGGSYEQYF. Written as DNA, the CDR3 is TGCGCCAGCAGCCAGGGGGGATCCTACGAGCAATACTTC.

This clone qualifies as medium-sized. The chain combines TRBV6-1 with TRBJ1-5, with a possible D match to TRBD1 (6 bases). Deletions cut 6 bases from V and 6 bases from J, with 12 bases between. CDR3 length equals 13 residues. Germline values: CDR1 MNHNS, CDR2 SASEGT. The CDR3 loop is CASSGGGRQPQHF. In DNA form, the CDR3 reads TGTGCCAGCAGCGGAGGGGGTCGTCAGCCCCAGCATTTT.

The CDR3 nucleotides are TGCGCCAGCAGCTTGGCCGGGGGGACAGGGAATGAGCAGTTCTTC. This gives the protein CASSLAGGTGNEQFF. The chain carries TRBV5-1 and TRBJ2-1, with 9 bases identical to TRBD1. V lost 0 bases, J lost 7 bases, and 5 bases stayed unmatched. Germline V CDR1 and CDR2: SGHRS, YFSETQ. The CDR3 sequence is 15 residues long.

On this clone: The missing conserved phenylalanine or tryptophan at the end of this CDR3 makes a read error likely. The chain has TRBV6-1 and TRBJ2-7; 8 bases are shared with TRBD1. Trimming took 3 bases from V and 2 from J; bases not matched to a gene: 3. There are 14 residues in the CDR3. CDR1 and CDR2 from the germline V gene are MNHNS and SASEGT. CDR3 amino acids: CASSDGTGAYEQYY. The DNA of the CDR3 is TGTGCCAGCAGTGATGGGACAGGAGCCTACGAGCAGTACTAC.

A note on this clone: Its ends do not fully match the called genes, so a read error is possible. V is TRBV27 and J is TRBJ2-4; perhaps TRBD1 as D (5 bases). CDR1 is MNHEY and CDR2 is SMNVEV in the germline V gene (reference sequence). The CDR3 totals 15 residues. This CDR3 reads CASSSQGGPENIKYF. For the CDR3, the DNA is TGTGCCAGCTCCTCCCAGGGTGGGCCGGAAAACATTAAGTACTTC.